This T cell receptor beta chain was sequenced in a study of blood T cell repertoires in COVID-19. Across the whole study: From T cells, B-cell-depleted T cells, or PBMCs came the material, which was cDNA or gDNA.

The study drew participants aged about 18 to 95 years from approximately 23 US areas. Which cohort a participant joined came from the clinical history participants gave. Germline values: CDR1 GTSNPN, CDR2 SVGIG (reference sequence). The J segment lost 8 bases and the V segment lost 3 bases, leaving 10 bases of the junction unmatched. The CDR3 is made up of 15 amino acids. Data came from immunoSEQ multiplex PCR; TCRdb stores just in-frame clones and leaves some out. The data contain a few hundred thousand clones, roughly four fifths of them singletons. The source is a woman in her forties or fifties who had recovered from COVID-19. The sample taken for sequencing was PBMCs or T cells enriched from blood (not recorded which). This chain connects TRBV30 to TRBJ2-1; TRBD2 agrees at 10 bases. CDR3 in DNA: TGTGCCTGGAGAAGGGAACTAGCGGGATTCGATGAGCAGTTCTTC. This translates into CAWRRELAGFDEQFF.